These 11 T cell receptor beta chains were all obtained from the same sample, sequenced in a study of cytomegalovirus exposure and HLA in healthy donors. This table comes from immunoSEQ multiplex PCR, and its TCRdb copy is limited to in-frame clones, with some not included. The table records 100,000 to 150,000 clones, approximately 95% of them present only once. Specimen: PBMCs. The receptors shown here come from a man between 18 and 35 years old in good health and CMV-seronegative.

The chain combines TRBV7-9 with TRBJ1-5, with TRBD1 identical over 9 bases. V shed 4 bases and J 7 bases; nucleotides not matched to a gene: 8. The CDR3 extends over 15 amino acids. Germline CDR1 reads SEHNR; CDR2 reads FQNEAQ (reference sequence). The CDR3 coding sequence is TGTGCCAGCAGCTCGAACAGGGGGCGATGGCAGCCCCAGCATTTT. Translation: CASSSNRGRWQPQHF.

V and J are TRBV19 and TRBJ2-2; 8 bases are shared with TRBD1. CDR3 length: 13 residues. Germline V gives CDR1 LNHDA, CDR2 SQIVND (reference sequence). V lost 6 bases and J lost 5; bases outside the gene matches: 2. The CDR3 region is CASSRTGTGELFF. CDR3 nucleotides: TGTGCCAGTAGCAGGACAGGGACCGGGGAGCTGTTTTTT.

CDR3 protein: CASTSGLSSYNEQFF. The CDR3 DNA follows: TGCGCCAGCACTAGCGGACTAAGCTCCTACAATGAGCAGTTCTTC. The rearrangement joins TRBV5-1 to TRBJ2-1; 7 bases agree with TRBD2. The CDR3 sequence is 15 residues long. V lost 6 bases and J lost 0; bases outside the gene matches: 6. Germline V lookup: CDR1 SGHRS, CDR2 YFSETQ.

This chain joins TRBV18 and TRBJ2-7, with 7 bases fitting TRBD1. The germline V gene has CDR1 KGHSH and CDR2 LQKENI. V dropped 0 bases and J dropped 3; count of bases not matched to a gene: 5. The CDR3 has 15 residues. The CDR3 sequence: CASSPPGTANYEQYF. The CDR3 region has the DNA TGTGCCAGCTCACCACCAGGGACAGCGAACTACGAGCAGTACTTC.

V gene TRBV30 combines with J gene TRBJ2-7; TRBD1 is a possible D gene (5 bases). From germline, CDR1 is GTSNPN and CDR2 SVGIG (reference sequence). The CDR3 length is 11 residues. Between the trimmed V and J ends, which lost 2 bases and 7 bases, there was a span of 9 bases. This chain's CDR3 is CAWSFKGEQYF. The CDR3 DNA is TGTGCCTGGAGTTTTAAGGGGGAGCAGTACTTC.

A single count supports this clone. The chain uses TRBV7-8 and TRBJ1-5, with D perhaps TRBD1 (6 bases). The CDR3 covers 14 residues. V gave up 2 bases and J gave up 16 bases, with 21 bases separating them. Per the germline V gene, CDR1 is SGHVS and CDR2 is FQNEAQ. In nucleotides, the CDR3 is TGTGCCAGCAGCTTAAGTTCGTCAGGGGCGCGGGCACATTTT. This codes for CASSLSSSGARAHF. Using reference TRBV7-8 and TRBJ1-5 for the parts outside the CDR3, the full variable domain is GAGVSQSPRYKVAKRGQDVALRCDPISGHVSLFWYQQALGQGPEFLTYFQNEAQLDKSGLPSDRFFAERPEGSVSTLKIQRTQQEDSAVYLCASSLSSSGARAHFGDGTRLSIL.

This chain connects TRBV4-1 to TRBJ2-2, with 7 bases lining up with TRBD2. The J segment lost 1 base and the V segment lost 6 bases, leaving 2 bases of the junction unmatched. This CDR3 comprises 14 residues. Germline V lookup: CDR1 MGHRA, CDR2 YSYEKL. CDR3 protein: CASSLAENTGELFF. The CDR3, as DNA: TGCGCCAGCAGTCTAGCGGAGAACACCGGGGAGCTGTTTTTT.

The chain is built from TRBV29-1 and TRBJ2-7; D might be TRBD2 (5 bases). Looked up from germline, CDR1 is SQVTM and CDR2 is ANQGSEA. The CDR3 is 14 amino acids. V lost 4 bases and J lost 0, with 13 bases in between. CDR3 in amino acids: CSVVAGLSSYEQYF. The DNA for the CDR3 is TGCAGCGTTGTGGCGGGCTTAAGCTCCTACGAGCAGTACTTC.

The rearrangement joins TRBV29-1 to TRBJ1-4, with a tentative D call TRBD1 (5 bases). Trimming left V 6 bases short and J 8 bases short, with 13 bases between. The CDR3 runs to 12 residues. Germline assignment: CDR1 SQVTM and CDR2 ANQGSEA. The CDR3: CSVRIRGEKLFF. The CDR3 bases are TGCAGCGTCCGTATACGGGGGGAAAAACTGTTTTTT.

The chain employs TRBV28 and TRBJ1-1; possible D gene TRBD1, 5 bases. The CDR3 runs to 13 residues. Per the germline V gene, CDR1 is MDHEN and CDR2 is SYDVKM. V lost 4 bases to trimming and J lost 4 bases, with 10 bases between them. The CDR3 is CASSSQQGTEAFF. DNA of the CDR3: TGTGCCAGCAGTTCCCAGCAGGGCACTGAAGCTTTCTTT.

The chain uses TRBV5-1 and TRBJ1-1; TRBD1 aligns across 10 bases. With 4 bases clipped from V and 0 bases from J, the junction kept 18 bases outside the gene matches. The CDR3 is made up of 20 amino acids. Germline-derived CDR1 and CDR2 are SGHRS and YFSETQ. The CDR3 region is CASSGLQLKTGGAMNTEAFF. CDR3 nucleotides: TGCGCCAGCAGCGGACTGCAGTTAAAGACAGGGGGCGCGATGAACACTGAAGCTTTCTTT.